Following are 7 T cell receptor beta chains from one sample sequenced in a study of T-cell memory formation after mild COVID-19. TCRdb analysed the 5' RACE reads with MiXCR anew, one entry per CDR3 protein. This repertoire shows 300,000 to 350,000 distinct CDR3 sequences, roughly a fifth found once; its top ten account for around 21%. The material sequenced was PBMCs or a T cell subset sorted from them (not recorded which). Source of these receptors: a man between 18 and 29 years old who had mild COVID-19 (a few samples of this study predate the infection). Cell type and time point are not known.

This clonotype was seen more than once but under ten times. This sequence joins TRBV18 and TRBJ1-2; possible D gene TRBD1, 6 bases. Looked up from germline, CDR1 is KGHSH and CDR2 is LQKENI. V lost 3 bases and J lost 1, with 27 bases in between. This CDR3 contains 20 residues. CDR3 coding DNA: TGTGCCAGCTCACCGCGCCCTCCCGGGGGCCCATCCCGACTTAACTATGGCTACACCTTC. Translation gives CASSPRPPGGPSRLNYGYTF.

The sample holds many counts of this clonotype. V and J are TRBV6-2 or TRBV6-3 and TRBJ2-2, with no clear D. V was clipped by 2 bases and J by 4 bases, with 2 bases between them. The CDR3 has 12 amino acids. CDR1 and CDR2 (germline): MNHEY, SVGEGT. CDR3 loop: CASSYSTGELFF. The CDR3 coding sequence is TGTGCCAGCAGTTACAGCACCGGGGAGCTGTTTTTT.

This chain's CDR3 is CASTITAKNTGELFF. The CDR3 DNA reads TGTGCCAGCACCATAACTGCAAAGAACACCGGGGAGCTGTTTTTT. The chain is built from TRBV5-6 and TRBJ2-2; no clear D. Germline V gives CDR1 SGHDT, CDR2 YYEEEE. The V and J ends lost 6 bases and 1 base respectively, with 13 bases between them. CDR3 size: 15 residues. The entire variable domain, with the rest obtained from reference TRBV5-6 and TRBJ2-2, is as follows: DAGVTQSPTHLIKTRGQQVTLRCSPKSGHDTVSWYQQALGQGPQFIFQYYEEEERQRGNFPDRFSGHQFPNYSSELNVNALLLGDSALYLCASTITAKNTGELFFGEGSRLTVL.

V usage is TRBV4-1 and J usage is TRBJ2-1; TRBD1 agrees at 8 bases. Germline CDR1 and CDR2: MGHRA and YSYEKL. The CDR3 consists of 13 residues. V was pared by 3 bases and J by 9 bases, with 4 bases of the junction left unmatched. This chain's CDR3 is CASSQVTGVEQFF. Here the CDR3 DNA reads TGCGCCAGCAGCCAGGTGACAGGGGTTGAGCAGTTCTTC.

This clonotype was counted at least ten times. The rearrangement uses TRBV3-1 and TRBJ1-1; D unresolved. The CDR3 has 13 residues. In germline, CDR1 is LGHDT, CDR2 YNNKEL (reference sequence). The V gene lost 4 bases and the J gene lost 7 bases, with 13 bases spanning the gap. DNA for the CDR3: TGTGCCAGCAGCCTTCAGGACGCGGGTGAAGCTTTCTTT. This sequence encodes CASSLQDAGEAFF.

The count of this clonotype is one. The genes are TRBV6-2 or TRBV6-3 and TRBJ1-5; maybe TRBD1 (6 bases). Germline CDR1 is MNHEY and CDR2 is SVGEGT. This CDR3 has 16 residues. Trimming took off 8 bases at V and 2 bases at J, with 19 bases between the two ends. The CDR3 region has the DNA TGTGCCAGCGAGCCTCGGGGGCAACCGGGCAATCAGCCCCAGCATTTT. Protein: CASEPRGQPGNQPQHF.

This clonotype was counted between two and nine times. The chain uses TRBV7-3 and TRBJ2-2; tentative D call: TRBD2 (5 bases). This CDR3 is built from 14 residues. CDR1 and CDR2 from the germline V gene are SGHTA and FQGTGA. V was trimmed by 2 bases and J by 4 bases, leaving 8 bases between them. The DNA for the CDR3 is TGTGCCAGCAGCTTATGGGCGGGCACCGGGGAGCTGTTTTTT. Its protein is CASSLWAGTGELFF.